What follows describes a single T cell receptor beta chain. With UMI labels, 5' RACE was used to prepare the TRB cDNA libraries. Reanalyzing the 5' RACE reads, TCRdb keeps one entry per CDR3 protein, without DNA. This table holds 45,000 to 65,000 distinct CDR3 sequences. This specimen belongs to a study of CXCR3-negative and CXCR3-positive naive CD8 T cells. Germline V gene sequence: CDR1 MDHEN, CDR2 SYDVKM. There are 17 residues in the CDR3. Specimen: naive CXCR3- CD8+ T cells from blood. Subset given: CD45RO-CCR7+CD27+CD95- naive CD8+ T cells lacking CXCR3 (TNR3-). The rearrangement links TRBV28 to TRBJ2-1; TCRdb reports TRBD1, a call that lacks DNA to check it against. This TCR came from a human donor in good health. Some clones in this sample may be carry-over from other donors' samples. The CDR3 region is CASSSARDRGGYNEQFF.